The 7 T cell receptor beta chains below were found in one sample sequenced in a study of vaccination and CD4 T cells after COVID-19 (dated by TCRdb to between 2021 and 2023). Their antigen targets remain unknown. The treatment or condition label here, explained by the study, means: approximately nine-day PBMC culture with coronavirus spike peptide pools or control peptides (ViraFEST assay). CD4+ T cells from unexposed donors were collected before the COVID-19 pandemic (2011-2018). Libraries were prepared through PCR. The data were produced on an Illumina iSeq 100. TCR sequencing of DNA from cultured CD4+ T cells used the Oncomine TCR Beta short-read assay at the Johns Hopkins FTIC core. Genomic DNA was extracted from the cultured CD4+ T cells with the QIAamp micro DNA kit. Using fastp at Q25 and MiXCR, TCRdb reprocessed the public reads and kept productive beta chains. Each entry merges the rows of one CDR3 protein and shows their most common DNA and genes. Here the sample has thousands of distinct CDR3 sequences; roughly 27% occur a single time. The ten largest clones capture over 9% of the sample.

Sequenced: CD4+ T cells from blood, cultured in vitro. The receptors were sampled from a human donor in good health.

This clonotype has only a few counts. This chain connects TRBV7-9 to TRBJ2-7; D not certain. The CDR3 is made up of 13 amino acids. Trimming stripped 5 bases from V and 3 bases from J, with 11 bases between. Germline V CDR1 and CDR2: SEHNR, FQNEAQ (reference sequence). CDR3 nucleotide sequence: TGTGCCAGCAGCCCCCATCTGGACTACGAGCAGTACTTC. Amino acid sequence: CASSPHLDYEQYF.

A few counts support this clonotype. CDR3 in amino acids: CASFPERGGELFF. CDR3 sequence (DNA): TGCGCCAGCTTCCCTGAGCGGGGCGGGGAGCTGTTTTTT. The V gene is TRBV10-2, the J gene TRBJ2-2; 7 nucleotides agree with TRBD2. This CDR3 is built from 13 residues. Germline V gene data show CDR1 as WSHSY and CDR2 as SAAADI. V shed 8 bases, J shed 7 bases, and the junction held 7 bases outside the gene matches.

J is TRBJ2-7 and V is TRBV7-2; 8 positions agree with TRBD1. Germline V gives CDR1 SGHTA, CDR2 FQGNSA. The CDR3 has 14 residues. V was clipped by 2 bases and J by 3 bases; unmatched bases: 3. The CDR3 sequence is CASSLSRGRYEQYF. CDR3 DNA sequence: TGTGCCAGCAGCTTAAGCAGGGGGCGCTACGAGCAGTACTTC.

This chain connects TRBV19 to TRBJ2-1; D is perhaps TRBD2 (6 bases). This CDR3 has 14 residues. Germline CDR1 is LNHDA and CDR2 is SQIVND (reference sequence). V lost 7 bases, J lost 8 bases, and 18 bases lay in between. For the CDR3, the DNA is TGTGCCAGTACCGAGTCGGGAGTCCCCCATGAGCAGTTCTTC. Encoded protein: CASTESGVPHEQFF.

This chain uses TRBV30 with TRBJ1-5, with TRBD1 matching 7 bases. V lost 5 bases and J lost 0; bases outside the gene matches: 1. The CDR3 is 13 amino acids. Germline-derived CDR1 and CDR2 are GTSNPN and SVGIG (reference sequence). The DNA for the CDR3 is TGTGCCTGGGGGACAGATAGCAATCAGCCCCAGCATTTT. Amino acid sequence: CAWGTDSNQPQHF.

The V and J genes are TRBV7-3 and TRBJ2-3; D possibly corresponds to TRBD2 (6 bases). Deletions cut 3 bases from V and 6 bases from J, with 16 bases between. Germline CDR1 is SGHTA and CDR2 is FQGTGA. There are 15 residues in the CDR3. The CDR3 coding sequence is TGTGCCAGCAGCTTGGGACTCCGGGACGTTGATACGCAGTATTTT. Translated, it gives CASSLGLRDVDTQYF.

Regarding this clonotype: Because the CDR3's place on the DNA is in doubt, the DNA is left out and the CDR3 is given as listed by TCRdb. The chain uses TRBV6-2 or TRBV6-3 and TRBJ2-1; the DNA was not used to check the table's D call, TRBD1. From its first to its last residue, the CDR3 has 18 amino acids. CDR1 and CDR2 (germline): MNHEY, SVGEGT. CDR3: CASSTPSVAGWTYNEQFF.